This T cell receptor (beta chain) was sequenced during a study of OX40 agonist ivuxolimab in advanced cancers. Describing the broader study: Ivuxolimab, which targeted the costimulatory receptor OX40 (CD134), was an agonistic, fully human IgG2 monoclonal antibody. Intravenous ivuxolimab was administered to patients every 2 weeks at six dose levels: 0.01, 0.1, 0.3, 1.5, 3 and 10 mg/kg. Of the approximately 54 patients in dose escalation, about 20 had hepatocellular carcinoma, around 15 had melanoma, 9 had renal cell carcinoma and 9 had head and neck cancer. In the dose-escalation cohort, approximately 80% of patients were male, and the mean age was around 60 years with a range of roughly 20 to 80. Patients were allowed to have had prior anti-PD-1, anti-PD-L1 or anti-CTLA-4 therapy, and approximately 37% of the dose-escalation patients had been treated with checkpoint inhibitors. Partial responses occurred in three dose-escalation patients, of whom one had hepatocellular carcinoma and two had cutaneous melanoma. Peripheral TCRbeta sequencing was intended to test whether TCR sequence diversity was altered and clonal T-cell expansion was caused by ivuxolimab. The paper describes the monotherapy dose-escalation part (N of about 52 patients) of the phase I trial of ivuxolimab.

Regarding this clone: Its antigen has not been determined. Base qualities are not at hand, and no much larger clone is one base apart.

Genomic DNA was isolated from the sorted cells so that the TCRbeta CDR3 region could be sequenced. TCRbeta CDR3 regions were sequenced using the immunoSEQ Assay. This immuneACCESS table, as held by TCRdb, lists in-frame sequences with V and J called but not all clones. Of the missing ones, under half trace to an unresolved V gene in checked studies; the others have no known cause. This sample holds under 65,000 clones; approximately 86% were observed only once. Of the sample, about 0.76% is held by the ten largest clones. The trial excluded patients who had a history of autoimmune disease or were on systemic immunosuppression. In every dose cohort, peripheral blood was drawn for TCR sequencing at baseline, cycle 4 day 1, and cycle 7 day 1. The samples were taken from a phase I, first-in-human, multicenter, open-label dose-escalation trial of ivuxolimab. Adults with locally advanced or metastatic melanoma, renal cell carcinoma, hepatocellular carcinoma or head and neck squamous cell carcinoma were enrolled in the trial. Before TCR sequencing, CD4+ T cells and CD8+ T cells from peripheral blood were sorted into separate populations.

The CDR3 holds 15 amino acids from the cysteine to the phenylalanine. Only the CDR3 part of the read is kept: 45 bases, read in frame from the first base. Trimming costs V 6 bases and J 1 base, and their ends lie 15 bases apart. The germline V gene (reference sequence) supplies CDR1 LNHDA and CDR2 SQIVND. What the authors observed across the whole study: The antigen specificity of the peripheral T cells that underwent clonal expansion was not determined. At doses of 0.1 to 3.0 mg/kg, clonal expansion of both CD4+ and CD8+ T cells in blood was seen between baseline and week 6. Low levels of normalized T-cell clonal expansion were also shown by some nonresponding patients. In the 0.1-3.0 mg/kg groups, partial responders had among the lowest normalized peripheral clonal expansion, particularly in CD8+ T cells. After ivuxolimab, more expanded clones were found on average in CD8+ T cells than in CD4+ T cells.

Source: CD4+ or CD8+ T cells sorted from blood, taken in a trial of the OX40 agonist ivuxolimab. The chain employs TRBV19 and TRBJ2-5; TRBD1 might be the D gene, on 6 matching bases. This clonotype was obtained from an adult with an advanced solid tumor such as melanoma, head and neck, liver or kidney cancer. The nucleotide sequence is TGTGCCAGTAGCTCTTACGGACAGATCCAAGAGACCCAGTACTTC. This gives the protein CASSSYGQIQETQYF.